The T cell receptor (beta chain) described here comes from a study of OX40 agonist ivuxolimab in advanced cancers. General notes on the study: Ivuxolimab was an agonistic, fully human IgG2 monoclonal antibody directed against OX40 (CD134), a costimulatory receptor. Intravenous ivuxolimab was administered to patients every 2 weeks at six dose levels: 0.01, 0.1, 0.3, 1.5, 3 and 10 mg/kg. Of the approximately 50 dose-escalation patients, hepatocellular carcinoma was present in around 19, melanoma in approximately 15, renal cell carcinoma in 9 and head and neck cancer in 9. A male proportion of under 85% and a mean age of about 60 years, ranging from roughly 23 to 90, were recorded for the dose-escalation cohort. Prior anti-PD-1, anti-PD-L1 or anti-CTLA-4 therapy was permitted, and checkpoint inhibitors had been received by about two fifths of dose-escalation patients. Partial responses occurred in three dose-escalation patients: two with cutaneous melanoma and one with hepatocellular carcinoma. Peripheral TCRbeta sequencing was intended to test whether TCR sequence diversity was altered and clonal T-cell expansion was caused by ivuxolimab. The monotherapy dose-escalation portion (N ≈ 56 patients) of the phase I ivuxolimab trial is reported in the paper.

The study at large found these results: Low levels of normalized T-cell clonal expansion were also seen in some patients who did not respond. The antigen specificity of the clonally expanded peripheral T cells was not determined. On average, CD8+ T cells showed more expanded clones than CD4+ T cells after ivuxolimab. In partial responders in the 0.1-3.0 mg/kg groups, normalized peripheral clonal expansion was found to be among the lowest, especially among CD8+ T cells. At doses of 0.1 to 3.0 mg/kg, clonal expansion of both CD4+ and CD8+ T cells in blood was seen between baseline and week 6.

Patients with autoimmune disease history or receiving systemic immunosuppression were excluded from the trial. Peripheral blood for TCR sequencing was drawn from every dose cohort at baseline, at cycle 4 day 1 and at cycle 7 day 1. The samples were taken from a phase I, first-in-human, multicenter, open-label dose-escalation trial of ivuxolimab. Adults with locally advanced or metastatic melanoma, renal cell carcinoma, hepatocellular carcinoma or head and neck squamous cell carcinoma were enrolled in the trial. Before TCR sequencing, CD4+ T cells and CD8+ T cells from peripheral blood were sorted into separate populations. To sequence the TCRbeta CDR3 region, genomic DNA was isolated from the sorted cells. The immunoSEQ Assay was used for sequencing of TCRbeta CDR3 regions. The clones in this table, taken by TCRdb from immuneACCESS, are in-frame only. Not every clone is retained; where verified, under half of the shortfall comes from an unresolved V gene, and the cause of the rest is unknown. The sample has about 30,000 clones on record, less than 85% of them singletons. The top ten clonotypes cover over 9.5% of the sample.

As encoded in the germline V gene, CDR1 is MGHRA while CDR2 is YSYEKL. Including the terminal cysteine and phenylalanine, the CDR3 comprises 14 residues. Only the CDR3 portion is preserved as DNA: 42 bases, with reading frame beginning at the first base. At the junction V is shortened by 2 bases and J by 2 bases, with 9 bases in between. This clone was seen a handful of times. There is no known antigen for this receptor. No much larger clone exists at a distance of one base, and base qualities are not known. The material was CD4+ or CD8+ T cells sorted from blood, obtained in a trial of the OX40 agonist ivuxolimab. This chain is built from TRBV4-1 and TRBJ1-2; the D gene is unclear. The TCR comes from an adult with an advanced solid tumor such as melanoma, head and neck, liver or kidney cancer. The nucleotide sequence reads as follows: TGCGCCAGCAGCCAAAATTCGGTGAACTATGGCTACACCTTC. Translation gives CASSQNSVNYGYTF.